This T cell receptor beta chain appears in the sequencing data of a study of cytomegalovirus exposure and HLA in healthy donors. This clone was counted only a few times. The antigen remains undetermined. The study's findings and limits: A later analysis linked a missense variant in DCLRE1C to the trimming of TCR beta V and J genes.

In the PCR, 60 Vbeta and 13 Jbeta primers were used. Repertoires were generated with immunoSEQ multiplex PCR, while TCRdb's copy carries only in-frame clones and drops some. This table holds 78,000 or so clones, approximately 60% found once. The CDR3 is 18 residues long. With V trimmed by 5 bases and J by 5 bases, 16 bases remained unmatched. Per germline, CDR1 SGHVS and CDR2 FNYEAQ. The chain uses TRBV7-6 and TRBJ2-3, with TRBD2 matching over 10 bases. What was sequenced was PBMCs. The TCR originated in a male donor in good health and CMV-seropositive. Here the CDR3 DNA reads TGTGCCAGCAGCCGTAGCACCAGCGGGGGGGCCCCGGAAGATACGCAGTATTTT. Its translation: CASSRSTSGGAPEDTQYF.